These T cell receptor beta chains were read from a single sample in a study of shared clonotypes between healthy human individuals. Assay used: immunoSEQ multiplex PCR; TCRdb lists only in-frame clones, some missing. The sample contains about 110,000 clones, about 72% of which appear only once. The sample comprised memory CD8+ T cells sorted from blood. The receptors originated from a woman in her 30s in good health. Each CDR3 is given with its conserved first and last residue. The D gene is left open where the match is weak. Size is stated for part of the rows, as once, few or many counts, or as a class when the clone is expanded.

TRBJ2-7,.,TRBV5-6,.,CASSLGMRSYEQYF,TGTGCCAGCAGCTTGGGGATGCGCTCCTACGAGCAGTACTTC
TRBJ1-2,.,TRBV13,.,CASSSSGRDYGYTF,TGTGCCAGCAGCTCCTCGGGACGGGACTATGGCTACACCTTC
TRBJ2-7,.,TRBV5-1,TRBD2,CASSEGLAGVSQYF,TGCGCCAGCAGCGAGGGACTAGCGGGAGTGTCGCAGTACTTC
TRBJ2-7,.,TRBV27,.,CASSTGLAIYEQYF,TGTGCCAGCAGTACCGGCCTCGCCATCTACGAGCAGTACTTC
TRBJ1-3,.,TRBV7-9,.,CASWNLGNTIYF,TGTGCCAGCTGGAATCTTGGAAACACCATATATTTT
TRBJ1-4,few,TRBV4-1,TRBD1,CASSQDSITGVGLRKKLFF,TGCGCCAGCAGCCAAGACAGTATTACAGGGGTGGGACTTCGGAAAAAACTGTTTTTT
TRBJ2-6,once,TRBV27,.,CASSLWSGANVLTF,TGTGCCAGCAGTTTATGGTCCGGGGCCAACGTCCTGACTTTC
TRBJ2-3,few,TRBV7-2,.,CASSFLLSTDTQYF,TGTGCCAGCAGCTTCCTCCTAAGCACAGATACGCAGTATTTT
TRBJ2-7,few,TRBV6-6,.,CASSYTGPADEQYF,TGTGCCAGCAGTTACACGGGACCCGCGGACGAGCAGTACTTC
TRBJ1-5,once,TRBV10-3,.,CAISDSGRIRPQHF,TGTGCCATCAGTGATAGCGGCCGGATCAGGCCCCAGCATTTT
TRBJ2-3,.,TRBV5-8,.,CASSLEGSTDTQYF,TGTGCCAGCAGCTTGGAAGGTAGCACAGATACGCAGTATTTT
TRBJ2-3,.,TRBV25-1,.,CASSVEGGDTQYF,TGTGCCAGCAGTGTGGAGGGAGGAGATACGCAGTATTTT
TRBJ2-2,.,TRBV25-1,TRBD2,CASSDGLAGVPGELFF,TGTGCCAGCAGTGATGGACTAGCGGGAGTACCCGGGGAGCTGTTTTTT
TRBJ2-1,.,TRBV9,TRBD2,CASSVGGSSSYNEQFF,TGTGCCAGCAGCGTAGGCGGGAGTAGCTCCTACAATGAGCAGTTCTTC
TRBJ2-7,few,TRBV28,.,CASIPLGSESYEQYF,TGTGCCAGCATCCCTCTGGGGTCGGAATCCTACGAGCAGTACTTC
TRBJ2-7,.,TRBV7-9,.,CASSRISYYEQYF,TGTGCCAGCAGCCGTATTTCCTACTACGAGCAGTACTTC
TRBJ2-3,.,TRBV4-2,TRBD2,CASSQDGLAGGTDTQYF,TGTGCCAGCAGCCAAGATGGACTAGCGGGAGGCACAGATACGCAGTATTTT
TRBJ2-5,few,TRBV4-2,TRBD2,CASSPRLAGRETQYF,TGTGCCAGCAGCCCACGACTAGCGGGAAGAGAGACCCAGTACTTC
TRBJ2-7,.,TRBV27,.,CASSLSPRAYEQYF,TGTGCCAGCAGTTTATCGCCCAGGGCCTACGAGCAGTACTTC
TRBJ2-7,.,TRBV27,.,CASSRGTTYEQYF,TGTGCCAGCAGTCGCGGGACCACCTACGAGCAGTACTTC
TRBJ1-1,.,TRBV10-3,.,CATLHGENTEAFF,TGTGCCACCCTGCACGGGGAGAACACTGAAGCTTTCTTT
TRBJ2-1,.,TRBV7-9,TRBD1,CASSAAGTGDYNEQFF,TGTGCCAGCAGCGCAGCCGGGACAGGGGATTACAATGAGCAGTTCTTC
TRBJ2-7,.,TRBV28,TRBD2,CASSSPGTSLREQYF,TGTGCCAGCAGCTCACCCGGGACTAGCCTTCGCGAGCAGTACTTC
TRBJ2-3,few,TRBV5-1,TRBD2,CASSFVSGSTTDTQYF,TGCGCCAGCAGTTTCGTTAGCGGGAGTACCACAGATACGCAGTATTTT
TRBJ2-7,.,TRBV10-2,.,CASSESWGPYEQYF,TGCGCCAGCAGTGAGTCGTGGGGGCCGTACGAGCAGTACTTC
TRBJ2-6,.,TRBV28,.,CASTPVGFGANVLTF,TGTGCCAGCACCCCCGTGGGGTTCGGGGCCAACGTCCTGACTTTC
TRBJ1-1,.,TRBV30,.,CAWSSGDWYWYTEAFF,TGTGCCTGGAGTAGCGGGGATTGGTACTGGTACACTGAAGCTTTCTTT
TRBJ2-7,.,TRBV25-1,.,CATSPAVGTDEQYF,TGTGCCACATCGCCTGCCGTCGGGACTGACGAGCAGTACTTC
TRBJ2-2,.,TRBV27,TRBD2,CASSPRTSESGELFF,TGTGCCAGCAGCCCCAGGACTAGTGAGTCCGGGGAGCTGTTTTTT
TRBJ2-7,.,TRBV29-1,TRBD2,CSVAGGTSGSYEQYF,TGCAGCGTTGCCGGGGGGACTAGCGGGAGTTACGAGCAGTACTTC
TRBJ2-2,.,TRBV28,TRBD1,CASSLDRGRSGELFF,TGTGCCAGCAGCCTGGACAGGGGACGTTCCGGGGAGCTGTTTTTT
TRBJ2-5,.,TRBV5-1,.,CASSQNGESQETQYF,TGCGCCAGCAGCCAAAACGGGGAGTCACAAGAGACCCAGTACTTC
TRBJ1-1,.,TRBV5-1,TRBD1,CASSTRQGARTEAFF,TGCGCCAGCAGCACGAGACAGGGGGCGAGGACTGAAGCTTTCTTT
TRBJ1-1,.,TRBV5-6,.,CASSHQDRNTEAFF,TGTGCCAGCAGTCATCAGGACAGGAACACTGAAGCTTTCTTT
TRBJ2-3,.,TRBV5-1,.,CASSLVVDSRTDTQYF,TGCGCCAGCAGCTTGGTTGTCGACAGCCGCACAGATACGCAGTATTTT
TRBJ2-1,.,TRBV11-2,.,CASSLGSHEQFF,TGTGCCAGCAGCTTAGGTAGTCATGAGCAGTTCTTC
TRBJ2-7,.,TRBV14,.,CASSQDPAGKVEQYF,TGTGCCAGCAGCCAAGATCCTGCGGGAAAGGTCGAGCAGTACTTC
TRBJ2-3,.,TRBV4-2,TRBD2,CASSQLLAGDPFTDTQYF,TGTGCCAGCAGCCAACTACTAGCGGGAGACCCATTCACAGATACGCAGTATTTT
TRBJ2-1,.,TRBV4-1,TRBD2,CASSQGVLAGGLNEQFF,TGCGCCAGCAGCCAAGGAGTCCTAGCGGGAGGTTTAAATGAGCAGTTCTTC
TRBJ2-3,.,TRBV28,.,CASSGIELAQWKADTQYF,TGTGCCAGCAGCGGGATCGAGCTAGCGCAGTGGAAGGCAGATACGCAGTATTTT
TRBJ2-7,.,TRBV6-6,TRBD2,CASSYRGVGSYEQYF,TGTGCCAGCAGTTACCGGGGGGTTGGCTCCTACGAGCAGTACTTC
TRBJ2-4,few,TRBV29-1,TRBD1,CSAGTGDGGIQYF,TGCAGCGCGGGGACAGGGGACGGCGGCATTCAGTACTTC
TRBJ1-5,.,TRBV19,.,CASSQTTRVAYTYSNQPQHF,TGTGCCAGTAGTCAAACTACGCGTGTAGCATATACCTATAGCAATCAGCCCCAGCATTTT
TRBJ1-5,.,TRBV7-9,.,CASSWRDQPQHF,TGTGCCAGCAGCTGGCGAGATCAGCCCCAGCATTTT
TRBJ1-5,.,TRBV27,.,CASSPLGGNQPQHF,TGTGCCAGCAGCCCCCTCGGGGGGAATCAGCCCCAGCATTTT